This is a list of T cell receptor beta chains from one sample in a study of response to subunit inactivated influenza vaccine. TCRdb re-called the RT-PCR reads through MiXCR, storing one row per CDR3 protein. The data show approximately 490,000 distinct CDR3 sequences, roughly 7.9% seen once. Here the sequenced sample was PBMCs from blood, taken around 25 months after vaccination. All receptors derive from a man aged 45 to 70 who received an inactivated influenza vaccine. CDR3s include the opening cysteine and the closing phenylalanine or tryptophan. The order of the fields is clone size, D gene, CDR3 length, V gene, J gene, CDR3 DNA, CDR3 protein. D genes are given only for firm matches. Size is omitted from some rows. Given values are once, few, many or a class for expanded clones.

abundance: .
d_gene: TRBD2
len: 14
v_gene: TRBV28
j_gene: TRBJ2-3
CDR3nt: TGTGCCAGCAGTCCCCCCAAGCGGGGGCATACGCAGTATTTT
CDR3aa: CASSPPKRGHTQYF

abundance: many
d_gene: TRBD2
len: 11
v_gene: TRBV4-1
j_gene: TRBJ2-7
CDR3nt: TGCGCCAGCAGCCAAGGCGGGGGAAAGTACTTC
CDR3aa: CASSQGGGKYF

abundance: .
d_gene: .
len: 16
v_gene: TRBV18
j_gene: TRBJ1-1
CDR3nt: TGTGCCAGCTCACCATCGCCGTTAACCATGAACACTGAAGCTTTCTTT
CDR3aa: CASSPSPLTMNTEAFF

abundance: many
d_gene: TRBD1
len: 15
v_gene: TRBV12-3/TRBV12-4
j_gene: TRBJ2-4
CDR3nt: TGTGCCAGCTCTCCAGGGGGTTTTGCCAAAAACATTCAGTACTTC
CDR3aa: CASSPGGFAKNIQYF

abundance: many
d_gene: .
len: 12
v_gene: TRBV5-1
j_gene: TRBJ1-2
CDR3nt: TGCGCCAGCAGCGTGGAGGGTGGTGGCTACACCTTC
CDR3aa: CASSVEGGGYTF

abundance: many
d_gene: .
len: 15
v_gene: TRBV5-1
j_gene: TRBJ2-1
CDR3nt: TGCGCCAGCAGCCCCCGTCTAGCAGCTTACAATGAGCAGTTCTTC
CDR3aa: CASSPRLAAYNEQFF

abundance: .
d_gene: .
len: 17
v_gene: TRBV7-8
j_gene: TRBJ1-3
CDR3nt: TGTGCCAGCAGCCGGCTGGCAGGGACAAACTCTGGAAACACCATATATTTT
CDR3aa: CASSRLAGTNSGNTIYF

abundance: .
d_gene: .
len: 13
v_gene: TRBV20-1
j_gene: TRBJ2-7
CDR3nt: TGCAGTGCTGGGTCACGGCTTGACTACGAGCAGTACTTC
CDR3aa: CSAGSRLDYEQYF

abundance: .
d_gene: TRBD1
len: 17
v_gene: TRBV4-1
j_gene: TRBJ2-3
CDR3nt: TGCGCCAGCAGCCAAATTTTACAGGGGGCGCTTGGAAATACGCAGTATTTT
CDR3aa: CASSQILQGALGNTQYF

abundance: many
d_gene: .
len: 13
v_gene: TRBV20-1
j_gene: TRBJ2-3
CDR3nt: TGCAGTGCTAGTCTCCCCCCGATGGATACGCAGTATTTT
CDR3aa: CSASLPPMDTQYF

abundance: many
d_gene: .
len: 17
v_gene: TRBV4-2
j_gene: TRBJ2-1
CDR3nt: TGTGCCAGCAGCCCCCCGGGAGACAGGAGCTCCTACAATGAGCAGTTCTTC
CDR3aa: CASSPPGDRSSYNEQFF

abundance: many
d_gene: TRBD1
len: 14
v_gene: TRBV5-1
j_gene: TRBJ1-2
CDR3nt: TGCGCCAGCAGCTTGGACAGGGGATCGGAAGGCTACACCTTC
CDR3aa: CASSLDRGSEGYTF

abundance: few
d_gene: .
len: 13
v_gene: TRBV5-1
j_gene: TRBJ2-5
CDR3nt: TGCGCCAGCAGCTTGATGACGAGGGAGACCCAGTACTTC
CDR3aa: CASSLMTRETQYF

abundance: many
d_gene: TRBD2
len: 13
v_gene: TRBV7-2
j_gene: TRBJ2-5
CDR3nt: TGTGCCAGCGCAAGCGGGGTCCGGGAGACCCAGTACTTC
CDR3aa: CASASGVRETQYF

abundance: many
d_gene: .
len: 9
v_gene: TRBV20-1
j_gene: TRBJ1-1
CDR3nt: TGCAGTGCTCCCGGGGAAGCTTTCTTT
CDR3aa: CSAPGEAFF

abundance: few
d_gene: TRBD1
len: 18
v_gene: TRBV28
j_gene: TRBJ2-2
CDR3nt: TGTGCCAGCAGTAAAGACCCGGGACAGGGGGCGCGGACCGGGGAGCTGTTTTTT
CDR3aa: CASSKDPGQGARTGELFF

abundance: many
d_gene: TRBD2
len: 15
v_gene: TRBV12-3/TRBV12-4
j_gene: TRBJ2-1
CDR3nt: TGTGCCAGCAGCCATAGCGGGAGCTCCTACAATGAGCAGTTCTTC
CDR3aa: CASSHSGSSYNEQFF

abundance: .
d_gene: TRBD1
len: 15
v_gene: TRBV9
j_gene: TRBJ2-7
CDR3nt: TGTGCCAGCAGCGTAGGGGGACAGGGCCGGATCGAGCAGTACTTC
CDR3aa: CASSVGGQGRIEQYF

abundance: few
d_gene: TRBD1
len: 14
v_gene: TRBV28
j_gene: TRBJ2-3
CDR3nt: TGTGCCAGCAGGGAGACAGGGGGGACAGATACGCAGTATTTT
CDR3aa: CASRETGGTDTQYF

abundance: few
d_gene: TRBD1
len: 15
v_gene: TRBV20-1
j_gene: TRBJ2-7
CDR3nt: TGCAGTGCTAGAGTGTTGGACGGACAGGACGGCGAGCAGTACTTC
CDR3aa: CSARVLDGQDGEQYF

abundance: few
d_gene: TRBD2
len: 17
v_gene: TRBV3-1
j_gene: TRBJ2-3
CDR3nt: TGTGCCAGCAGCCCTGGGACTAGCGGGGGGCGCACAGATACGCAGTATTTT
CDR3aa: CASSPGTSGGRTDTQYF

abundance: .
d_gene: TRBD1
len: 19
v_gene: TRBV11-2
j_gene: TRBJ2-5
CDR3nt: TGTGCCAGCAGCAGACGGTCCCTTGACAGGGATTTGTACCAAGAGACCCAGTACTTC
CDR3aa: CASSRRSLDRDLYQETQYF

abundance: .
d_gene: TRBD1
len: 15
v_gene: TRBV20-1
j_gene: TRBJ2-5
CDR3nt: TGCAGTGCTTACCGGACAGGGGGCGCGTGGGAGACCCAGTACTTC
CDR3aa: CSAYRTGGAWETQYF

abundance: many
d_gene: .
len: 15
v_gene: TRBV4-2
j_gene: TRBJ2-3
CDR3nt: TGTGCCAGCAGCCAATCCCGCGGGGCCGCAGATACGCAGTATTTT
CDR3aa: CASSQSRGAADTQYF

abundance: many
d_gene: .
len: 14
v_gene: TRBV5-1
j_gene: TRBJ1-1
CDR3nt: TGCGCCAGCAGCCCGGGACGGATGAACACTGAAGCTTTCTTT
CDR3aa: CASSPGRMNTEAFF

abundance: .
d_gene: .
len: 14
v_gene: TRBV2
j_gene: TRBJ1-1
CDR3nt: TGTGCCAGCAGTCGACAGATAATGAACACTGAAGCTTTCTTT
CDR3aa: CASSRQIMNTEAFF

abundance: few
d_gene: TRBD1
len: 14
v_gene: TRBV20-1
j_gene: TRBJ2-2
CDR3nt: TGCAGTGCTAGAGGACAGGGGGCGGTCGGGGAGCTGTTTTTT
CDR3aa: CSARGQGAVGELFF

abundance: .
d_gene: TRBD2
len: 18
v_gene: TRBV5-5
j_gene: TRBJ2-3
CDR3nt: TGTGCCAGCACCCGATCAGGGACTATCATCATGGGGCCAGATACGCAGTATTTT
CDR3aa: CASTRSGTIIMGPDTQYF

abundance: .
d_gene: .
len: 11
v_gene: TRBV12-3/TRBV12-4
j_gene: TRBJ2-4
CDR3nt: TGTGCCAGCAGTTTACTTGGGGTTCAGTACTTC
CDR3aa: CASSLLGVQYF

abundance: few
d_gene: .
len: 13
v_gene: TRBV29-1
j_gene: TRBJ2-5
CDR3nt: TGCAGCGTTGAAGTCAACAGTCAAGAGACCCAGTACTTC
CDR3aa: CSVEVNSQETQYF

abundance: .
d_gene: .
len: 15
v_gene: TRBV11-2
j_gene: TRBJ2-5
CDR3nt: TGTGCCAGCAGCACGGAGGCAGGGGTAAAAGAGACCCAGTACTTC
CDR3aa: CASSTEAGVKETQYF

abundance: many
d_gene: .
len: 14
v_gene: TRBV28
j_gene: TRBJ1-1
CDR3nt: TGTGCCAGCAGTTTATATGGCGGGACCACTGAAGCTTTCTTT
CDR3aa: CASSLYGGTTEAFF

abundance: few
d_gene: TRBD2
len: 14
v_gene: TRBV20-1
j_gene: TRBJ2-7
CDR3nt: TGCAGTGCTAGAGATCCTCTAGCGGAGTACGAGCAGTACTTC
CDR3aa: CSARDPLAEYEQYF

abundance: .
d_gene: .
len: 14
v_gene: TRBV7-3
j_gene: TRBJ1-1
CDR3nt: TGTGCCAGCAGCTTTGGAGTCGGTAGGGCTGAAGCTTTCTTT
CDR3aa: CASSFGVGRAEAFF

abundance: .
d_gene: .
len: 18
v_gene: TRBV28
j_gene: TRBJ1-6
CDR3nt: TGTGCCAGCAGGGGGGTCCGCGGGGGCAACGGTCCTAATTCACCCCTCCACTTT
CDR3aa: CASRGVRGGNGPNSPLHF

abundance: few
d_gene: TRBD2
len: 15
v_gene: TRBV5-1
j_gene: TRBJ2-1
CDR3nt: TGCGCCAGCAGCTGGACTAGCGGGGGGGCCCATGAGCAGTTCTTC
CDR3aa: CASSWTSGGAHEQFF

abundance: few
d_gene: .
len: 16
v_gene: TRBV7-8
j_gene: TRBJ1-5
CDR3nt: TGTGCCAGCAGCTTAGCGCGTGTGACGGAAAATCAGCCCCAGCATTTT
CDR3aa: CASSLARVTENQPQHF

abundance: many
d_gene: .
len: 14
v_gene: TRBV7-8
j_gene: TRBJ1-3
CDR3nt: TGTGCCAGCAGCTTAGTGGGGACTGGAAACACCATATATTTT
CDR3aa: CASSLVGTGNTIYF

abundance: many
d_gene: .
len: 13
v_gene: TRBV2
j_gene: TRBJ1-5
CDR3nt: TGTGCCAGCATGCGGGACACCAATCAGCCCCAGCATTTT
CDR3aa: CASMRDTNQPQHF

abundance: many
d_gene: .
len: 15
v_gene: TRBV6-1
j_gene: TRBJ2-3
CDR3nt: TGTGCCAGCAGCAGGGGAGGGCATAACACAGATACGCAGTATTTT
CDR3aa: CASSRGGHNTDTQYF

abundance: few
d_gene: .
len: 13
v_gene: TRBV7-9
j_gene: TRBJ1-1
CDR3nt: TGTGCCAGCAGCTCGACAGATAACACTGAAGCTTTCTTT
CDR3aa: CASSSTDNTEAFF

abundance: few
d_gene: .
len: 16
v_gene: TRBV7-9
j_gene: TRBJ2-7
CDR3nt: TGTGCCAGCAGCTTACGGGGCGGGGCGGATCCCTACGAGCAGTACTTC
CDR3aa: CASSLRGGADPYEQYF

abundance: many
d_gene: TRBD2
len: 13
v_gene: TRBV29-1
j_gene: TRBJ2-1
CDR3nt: TGCAGCGCCACTGGACTAGCGAACTATGAGCAGTTCTTC
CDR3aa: CSATGLANYEQFF

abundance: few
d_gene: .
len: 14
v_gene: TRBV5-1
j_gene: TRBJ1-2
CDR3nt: TGCGCCAGCAGCCCGGACAGTTTGTACTATGGCTACACCTTC
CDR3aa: CASSPDSLYYGYTF

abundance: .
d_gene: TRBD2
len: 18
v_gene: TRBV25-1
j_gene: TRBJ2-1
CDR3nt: TGTGCCAGCAGTGAATATTCTAGCGGGAGGTCTTCCTACAATGAGCAGTTCTTC
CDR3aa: CASSEYSSGRSSYNEQFF

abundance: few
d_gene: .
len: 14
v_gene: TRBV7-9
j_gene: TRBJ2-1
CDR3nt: TGTGCCAGCAGCTTCGTTAACTCCTACAATGAGCAGTTCTTC
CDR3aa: CASSFVNSYNEQFF

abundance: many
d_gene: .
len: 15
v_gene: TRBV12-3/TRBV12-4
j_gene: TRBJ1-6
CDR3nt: TGTGCCAGCGGCACTTTACAGGGAGGACGATCACCCCTCCACTTT
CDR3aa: CASGTLQGGRSPLHF

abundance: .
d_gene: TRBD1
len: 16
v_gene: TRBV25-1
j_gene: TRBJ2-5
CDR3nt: TGTGCCAGCAGTGATTGGGACAGGTCGAACCAAGAGACCCAGTACTTC
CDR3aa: CASSDWDRSNQETQYF

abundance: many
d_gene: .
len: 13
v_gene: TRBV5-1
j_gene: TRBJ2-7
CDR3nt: TGCGCCAGCCATAATGGGGGCTCCTACGAGCAGTACTTC
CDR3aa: CASHNGGSYEQYF

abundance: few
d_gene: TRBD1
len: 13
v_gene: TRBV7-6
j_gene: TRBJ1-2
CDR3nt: TGTGCCAGCAGCTTCGCACAGGGGTATGGCTACACCTTC
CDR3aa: CASSFAQGYGYTF

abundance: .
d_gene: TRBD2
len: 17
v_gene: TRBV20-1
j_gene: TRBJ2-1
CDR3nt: TGCAGTGCTCCGGGGACTAGCGGGAGGGCCTCGTACAATGAGCAGTTCTTC
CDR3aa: CSAPGTSGRASYNEQFF

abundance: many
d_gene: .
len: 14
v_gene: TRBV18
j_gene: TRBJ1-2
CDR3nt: TGTGCCAGCTCACCAGACAGAACTAACTATGGCTACACCTTC
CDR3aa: CASSPDRTNYGYTF

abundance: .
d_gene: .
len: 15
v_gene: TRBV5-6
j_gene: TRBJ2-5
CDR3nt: TGTGCCAGCAGCTTGCCGGGGGATCTGGGAGAGACCCAGTACTTC
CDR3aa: CASSLPGDLGETQYF

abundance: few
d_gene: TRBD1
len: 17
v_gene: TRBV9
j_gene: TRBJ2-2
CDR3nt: TGTGCCAGCAGCGTCAGTCCGGGACAGGGGAACACCGGGGAGCTGTTTTTT
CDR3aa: CASSVSPGQGNTGELFF

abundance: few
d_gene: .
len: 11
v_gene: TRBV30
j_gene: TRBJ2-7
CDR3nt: TGTGCCTGGAGTGGGATTTACGAGCAGTACTTC
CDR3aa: CAWSGIYEQYF

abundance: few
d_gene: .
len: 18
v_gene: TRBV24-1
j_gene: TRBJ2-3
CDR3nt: TGTGCCACCAGTGATTGGAGAGGGGGTCTATCAAGTGGAGATACGCAGTATTTT
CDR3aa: CATSDWRGGLSSGDTQYF

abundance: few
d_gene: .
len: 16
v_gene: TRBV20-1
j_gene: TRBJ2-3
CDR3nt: TGCAGTGCCCCATTCGCACCATTTAACCGTCCAGATACGCAGTATTTT
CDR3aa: CSAPFAPFNRPDTQYF

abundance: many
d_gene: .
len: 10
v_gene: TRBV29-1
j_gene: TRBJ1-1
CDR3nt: TGCAGCGTTCGGCGGGGTCGCGCTTTCTTT
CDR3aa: CSVRRGRAFF

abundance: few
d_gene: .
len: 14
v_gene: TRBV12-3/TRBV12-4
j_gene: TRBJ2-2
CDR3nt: TGTGCCAGCAGCCCTCATGGGGGCCGCAGGGAGCTGTTTTTT
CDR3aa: CASSPHGGRRELFF

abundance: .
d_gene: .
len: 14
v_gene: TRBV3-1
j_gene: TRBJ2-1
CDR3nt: TGTGCCAGCAGCCAAGGTACGGTCTACAATGAGCAGTTCTTC
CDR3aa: CASSQGTVYNEQFF